This T cell receptor beta chain appears in the sequencing data of a study of Graves' ophthalmopathy and Graves' hyperthyroidism. The authors amplified TCR beta CDR3 regions from RNA transcripts. An opening RT-PCR round employed HTBI primers and preceded a second-round multiplex PCR. TCRdb re-called the multiplex PCR reads through MiXCR, storing one row per CDR3 protein. The sample holds fewer than 250,000 distinct CDR3 sequences; just under 30% are singletons and the top ten take around 9.8%. Germline-derived CDR1 and CDR2 are MNHNS and SASEGT. This CDR3 region has 11 residues. V lost 6 bases, J lost 7 bases, and 9 bases lay in between.

The sequence came from a man between 45 and 60 years old with Graves' ophthalmopathy. The sequenced sample consisted of peripheral blood. V is TRBV6-1 and J is TRBJ2-5, with D unresolved. As DNA, the CDR3 is TGTGCCAGCAGCCGAGTTCGGACCCAGTACTTC. Translating it yields CASSRVRTQYF.